This T cell receptor (beta chain) was obtained from a study of blood T cell repertoires in COVID-19. For the study at large: COVID-19 samples, acute and convalescent, were from the United States, Italy and Spain. T cells, B-cell-depleted T cells, or PBMCs supplied cDNA or gDNA.

Germline trimming cut 6 bases from V and 5 bases from J; bases unmatched to any gene: 7. The V gene's germline CDR1 is MNHEY and CDR2 SVGAGI. The CDR3 runs 15 residues. Original processing methods: From reference gene primer amplification, estimates of nucleated cell counts were derived. TCRdb keeps only in-frame clones here, not all; method: immunoSEQ multiplex PCR. D and trimming come from the DNA, and the V and J calls and clone size come from that table. There are around 250,000 clones in the sample; approximately 85% occur only once, and approximately 13% lies in the top ten. V and J are TRBV6-5 and TRBJ1-3; the match to TRBD1 covers 10 bases. Sequenced: peripheral blood. The receptor's source is a man older than 75 with acute or convalescent COVID-19. The CDR3 coding sequence is TGTGCCAGCAGGAAACCGGGACAGGGGAGAAACACCATATATTTT. Translated: CASRKPGQGRNTIYF.